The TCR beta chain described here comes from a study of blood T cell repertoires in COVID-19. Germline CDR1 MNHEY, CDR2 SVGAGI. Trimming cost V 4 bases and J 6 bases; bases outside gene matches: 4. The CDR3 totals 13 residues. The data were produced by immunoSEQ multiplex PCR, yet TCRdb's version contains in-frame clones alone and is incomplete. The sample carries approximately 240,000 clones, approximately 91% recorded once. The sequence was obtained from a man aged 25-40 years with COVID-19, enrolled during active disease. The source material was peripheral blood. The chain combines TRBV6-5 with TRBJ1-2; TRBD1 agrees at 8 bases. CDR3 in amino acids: CASSSGGRDGYTF. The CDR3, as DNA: TGTGCCAGCAGTTCAGGGGGCAGGGATGGCTACACCTTC.